Following are 7 T cell receptor beta chains from one sample sequenced in a study of blood T cell repertoires in COVID-19. Generated by immunoSEQ multiplex PCR, the TCRdb table keeps only in-frame clones and is missing some. In the table there are about 110,000 clones, about 85% of which are singletons. The specimen was peripheral blood. The receptors were sampled from an older woman with COVID-19, enrolled during active disease.

The rearrangement joins TRBV27 to TRBJ2-7, with D possibly being TRBD1 (6 bases). V lost 1 base to trimming and J lost 0 bases, with 16 bases between them. Germline assignment: CDR1 MNHEY and CDR2 SMNVEV (reference sequence). The CDR3 covers 17 residues. CDR3 region: CASSLYPDRPFSYEQYF. CDR3 in DNA: TGTGCCAGCAGTTTATACCCTGACAGGCCATTCTCCTACGAGCAGTACTTC.

The chain joins TRBV18 to TRBJ2-6; D perhaps matches TRBD2 (5 bases). This CDR3 has 15 amino acids. Trimming pared 2 bases from V and 1 base from J, leaving 6 bases between. Germline loops: CDR1 KGHSH, CDR2 LQKENI. In nucleotides, the CDR3 is TGTGCCAGCTCACCATCGGGATCTGGGGCCAACGTCCTGACTTTC. Amino acids: CASSPSGSGANVLTF.

The chain employs TRBV29-1 and TRBJ2-3, with 10 bases aligning to TRBD1. Unmatched junction bases numbered 10, after V lost 1 base and J lost 6 bases. The CDR3 totals 16 residues. Germline CDR1 and CDR2: SQVTM and ANQGSEA. The CDR3 here is CSVEGVAGQGKDTQYF. The CDR3 DNA sequence: TGCAGCGTTGAAGGGGTCGCGGGACAGGGGAAGGATACGCAGTATTTT.

The rearrangement links TRBV4-2 to TRBJ1-2; D remains ambiguous. V was trimmed by 0 bases and J by 4 bases, leaving 12 bases between them. Germline-derived CDR1 and CDR2 are LGHNA and YNFKEQ. This CDR3 contains 15 residues. The CDR3 DNA reads as TGTGCCAGCAGCCAAGATAGTCCACTACTCTATGGCTACACCTTC. Translating gives CASSQDSPLLYGYTF.

In this sample, this clone turned up once. The J gene is TRBJ1-2, the V gene TRBV6-5; D is uncertain. The length of the CDR3 is 15 residues. V lost 6 bases and J 2 bases, leaving 16 bases between the germline ends. The germline CDR1 and CDR2 sequences are MNHEY and SVGAGI. CDR3 sequence (DNA): TGTGCCAGCAGCAATAGTCCCAGGCCCAACTATGGCTACACCTTC. The encoded protein is CASSNSPRPNYGYTF.

Of note for this clone: The junction differs from germline at one of its ends, possibly a read error. The rearrangement uses TRBV6-1 and TRBJ2-3; no firm D call. The V gene's germline CDR1 is MNHNS and CDR2 SASEGT. This CDR3 has 10 residues. CDR3 in amino acids: CASSEVLVDF. As DNA, the CDR3 is TGTGCCAGCAGTGAAGTCCTAGTGGATTTT.

The J gene is TRBJ1-3, the V gene TRBV11-3, with a tentative D call TRBD1 (5 bases). The ends were cut back, 9 bases at V and 4 bases at J, with 13 bases in the middle. The CDR3 extends over 13 amino acids. CDR1 is SGHNT, CDR2 YENEEA, per germline. CDR3 nucleotide sequence: TGTGCCAGTTCGTGGGACTTCGGAAACACCATATATTTT. Its protein is CASSWDFGNTIYF. The full variable domain, in which reference TRBV11-3 and TRBJ1-3 provide the parts outside the CDR3, is EAGVVQSPRYKIIEKKQPVAFWCNPISGHNTLYWYLQNLGQGPELLIRYENEEAVDDSQLPKDRFSAERLKGVDSTLKIQPAELGDSAVYLCASSWDFGNTIYFGEGSWLTVV.